A single TCR beta chain is shown here with its context. Assay: immunoSEQ multiplex PCR; the TCRdb copy retains only in-frame clones and omits some. The data hold 130,000 or so clones, with 70% to 90% observed a single time. The entry originates in a study of control samples from healthy donors and cancer patients. This CDR3 is built from 12 residues. V was shortened by 5 bases and J by 5 bases, with 10 bases between the two germline ends. Looked up from germline, CDR1 is SGHAT and CDR2 is FQNNGV. Material: blood. The genes are TRBV11-2 and TRBJ2-7; a possible D gene is TRBD1 (5 bases). This clonotype was sampled from a man in his forties or fifties in good health. The chain's CDR3 is CASSHGADEQYF. The CDR3 region has the DNA TGTGCCAGCAGCCATGGGGCGGACGAGCAGTACTTC.